The 22 T cell receptor beta chains below come from one sample, sequenced in a study of T cell responses to AZD1222 COVID-19 vaccine. TCRdb's table, derived via immunoSEQ multiplex PCR, lists solely in-frame clones and lacks some. The data contain about 94,000 clones, less than 85% of them singletons. The sequencing used peripheral blood, collected 28 days after the second AZD1222 dose. The receptors here all came from an adult who received the AZD1222 COVID-19 vaccine.

This chain links TRBV11-3 with TRBJ2-2, with 7 bases that match TRBD1. The CDR3 is 16 amino acids. The germline CDR1 and CDR2 sequences are SGHNT and YENEEA. The V and J ends lost 3 bases and 0 bases, in that order; junction bases with no gene match: 4. The CDR3 reads CASSFTGTANTGELFF. As DNA, the CDR3 is TGTGCCAGCAGCTTCACCGGGACAGCGAACACCGGGGAGCTGTTTTTT.

V and J are TRBV10-1 and TRBJ2-3; unclear D gene. V gave up 5 bases and J gave up 4 bases, with 7 bases separating them. Per germline, CDR1 WNHNN and CDR2 SYGVQD (reference sequence). The CDR3 has 12 residues. The CDR3 protein is CASSTQADTQYF. The DNA for the CDR3 is TGCGCCAGCAGTACCCAGGCAGATACGCAGTATTTT.

The chain employs TRBV27 and TRBJ2-1; D ambiguous. The CDR3 runs 19 residues. Trimming removed 2 bases from V and 7 bases from J, with 27 bases in between. CDR1 MNHEY and CDR2 SMNVEV come from the germline V gene (reference sequence). The CDR3 DNA is TGTGCCAGCAGTTTAAGTGGTACCGGAGCGAGAGGCTTTAGGAATGAGCAGTTCTTC. It codes for CASSLSGTGARGFRNEQFF.

The CDR3 nucleotides read TGTGCCAGTACGGGAGTCTATGGCTACACCTTC. It is translated as CASTGVYGYTF. This chain joins TRBV19 and TRBJ1-2, with D unclear. Germline CDR1 and CDR2: LNHDA and SQIVND (reference sequence). The CDR3 is 11 amino acids. V lost 7 bases to trimming and J lost 4 bases, with 7 bases between them.

The chain recombines TRBV6-2 or TRBV6-3 with TRBJ2-7; D gene unclear. V gave up 1 base and J gave up 4 bases, with 5 bases separating them. The germline gives CDR1 MNHEY, CDR2 SVGEGT. The CDR3 is 12 residues long. CDR3 DNA sequence: TGTGCCAGCAGTTACTGGATTTACGAGCAGTACTTC. It codes for CASSYWIYEQYF.

This sequence joins TRBV5-1 and TRBJ2-7; 9 nucleotides line up with TRBD1. J lost 3 bases, V lost 5 bases, and 6 bases had no gene match. CDR1 SGHRS and CDR2 YFSETQ come from the germline V gene. The CDR3 is made up of 14 amino acids. The CDR3 sequence: CASSPSTGGYEQYF. The CDR3 DNA follows: TGCGCCAGCAGTCCATCGACAGGGGGCTACGAGCAGTACTTC.

This chain uses TRBV7-3 with TRBJ2-7; D call uncertain. The CDR3 is made up of 14 amino acids. Trimming took off 1 base at V and 2 bases at J, with 9 bases between the two ends. Looked up from germline, CDR1 is SGHTA and CDR2 is FQGTGA. The CDR3 bases are TGTGCCAGCAGCTTAATCGGTGGGACCTACGAGCAGTACTTC. It translates to CASSLIGGTYEQYF.

The chain carries TRBV10-3 and TRBJ2-1; D is possibly TRBD2 (7 bases). Trimming pared 3 bases from V and 2 bases from J, leaving 14 bases between. The CDR3 spans 16 residues. Germline V gene lookup returns CDR1 ENHRY and CDR2 SYGVKD. CDR3: CAISDNREGPYNEQFF. In DNA form, the CDR3 reads TGTGCCATCAGTGATAACAGGGAGGGCCCCTACAATGAGCAGTTCTTC.

V usage is TRBV7-6 and J usage is TRBJ2-7; D gene ambiguous. Germline assignment: CDR1 SGHVS and CDR2 FNYEAQ. The CDR3 consists of 12 residues. The V and J ends lost 5 bases and 6 bases respectively, with 11 bases between them. As DNA, the CDR3 is TGTGCCAGCAGCACCTTTAGAGGCGAGCAGTACTTC. It yields the protein CASSTFRGEQYF. Together with reference TRBV7-6 and TRBJ2-7, the CDR3 gives the full variable domain: GAGVSQSPRYKVTKRGQDVALRCDPISGHVSLYWYRQALGQGPEFLTYFNYEAQQDKSGLPNDRFSAERPEGSISTLTIQRTEQRDSAMYRCASSTFRGEQYFGPGTRLTVT.

The chain uses TRBV24-1 and TRBJ2-3, with unresolved D. Germline V gene data show CDR1 as KGHDR and CDR2 as SFDVKD. CDR3 length equals 15 residues. Trimming left V 4 bases short and J 6 bases short, with 16 bases between. The DNA of the CDR3 is TGTGCCACCAGTGAATCGGCAACCGGTGGGGATACGCAGTATTTT. As protein: CATSESATGGDTQYF.

CDR3 residues: CASSYGGFETQYF. CDR3 nucleotides: TGTGCCAGCAGTTACGGCGGGTTTGAGACCCAGTACTTC. V gene TRBV6-2 or TRBV6-3 combines with J gene TRBJ2-5; D might be TRBD2 (5 bases). This CDR3 spans 13 amino acids. Germline CDR1 reads MNHEY; CDR2 reads SVGEGT. Trimming took 2 bases from V and 5 from J, leaving 9 bases between them.

The chain combines TRBV6-1 with TRBJ2-4; possibly TRBD1 for D (5 bases). The length of the CDR3 is 15 residues. Germline V gives CDR1 MNHNS, CDR2 SASEGT. V shed 2 bases and J shed 0 bases, with 8 bases lying between them. The CDR3 sequence is CASSEQGLAKNIQYF. CDR3 coding DNA: TGTGCCAGCAGTGAACAGGGTTTAGCCAAAAACATTCAGTACTTC.

This chain's CDR3 is CASSATGPNEKLFF. The CDR3 DNA follows: TGCGCCAGCAGCGCCACGGGGCCGAATGAAAAACTGTTTTTT. The chain recombines TRBV5-1 with TRBJ1-4; weak D call: TRBD1 (5 bases). The CDR3 is made up of 14 amino acids. Germline CDR1 is SGHRS and CDR2 is YFSETQ. Trimming pared 4 bases from V and 5 bases from J, leaving 12 bases between.

The chain couples TRBV5-6 to TRBJ2-5; 7 nucleotides match TRBD2. Germline V gene data show CDR1 as SGHDT and CDR2 as YYEEEE. This CDR3 is 12 amino acids long. Trimming removed 5 bases from V and 3 bases from J; junction bases left unmatched: 1. The CDR3 DNA is TGTGCCAGCAGGGCGGGGGAAGAGACCCAGTACTTC. Protein: CASRAGEETQYF.

This clone appeared once. This chain connects TRBV11-3 to TRBJ1-6; the D gene is possibly TRBD1 (6 bases). CDR1 is SGHNT and CDR2 is YENEEA in the germline V gene. The CDR3 is 17 residues long. Trimming took 5 bases from V and 7 from J, leaving 21 bases between them. This CDR3 is CASSRTDSLPSNSPLHF. The CDR3 coding sequence is TGTGCCAGCAGCCGAACGGACAGCCTCCCTTCAAATTCACCCCTCCACTTT.

The V gene is TRBV29-1, the J gene TRBJ1-4, with D hard to call. The length of the CDR3 is 12 residues. Per the germline V gene, CDR1 is SQVTM and CDR2 is ANQGSEA. Between the trimmed V and J ends, which lost 0 bases and 8 bases, there was a span of 7 bases. This CDR3 is CSVEESREKLFF. The DNA of the CDR3 is TGCAGCGTTGAAGAATCTCGGGAAAAACTGTTTTTT.

CDR3 sequence reads: CASSARASGRADTGELFF. The CDR3 region has the DNA TGTGCCAGCAGCGCCCGGGCTAGCGGGAGGGCGGACACCGGGGAGCTGTTTTTT. The rearrangement links TRBV9 to TRBJ2-2, with TRBD2 identical over 12 bases. Looked up from germline, CDR1 is SGDLS and CDR2 is YYNGEE. With V trimmed by 3 bases and J by 3 bases, 9 bases remained unmatched. CDR3 size: 18 residues.

Comment on this clone: A junction end diverges from the germline sequence, so it may reflect a read error. The chain links TRBV12-5 to TRBJ1-1, with TRBD1 matching over 7 bases. Germline values: CDR1 LGHNT, CDR2 FRNRAP. The CDR3 extends over 15 amino acids. This CDR3 is CASGLRQGGYTEAFF. The CDR3 coding sequence is TGTGCTAGCGGTTTACGACAGGGAGGGTACACTGAAGCTTTCTTT.

The J gene is TRBJ1-2, the V gene TRBV3-1 (or the pseudogene TRBV3-2); D uncertain. The CDR3 extends over 12 amino acids. The V gene's germline CDR1 is LGHDT and CDR2 YNNKEL (reference sequence). The V and J ends lost 2 bases and 7 bases respectively, with 8 bases between them. CDR3 coding DNA: TGTGCCAGCAGCCAAACGGGGTCTGGCTACACCTTC. The encoded protein is CASSQTGSGYTF.

The rearrangement uses TRBV19 and TRBJ2-1; perhaps D is TRBD1 or TRBD2 (5 bases each). V was cut by 8 bases and J by 7 bases, with 18 bases left in between. This CDR3 is built from 14 residues. CDR1 is LNHDA, CDR2 SQIVND, per germline (reference sequence). The DNA of the CDR3 is TGTGCCAGTGTCGGGGCTGTCGGGTTGAATGAGCAGTTCTTC. Its protein product is CASVGAVGLNEQFF. The complete variable domain, with remaining parts taken from reference TRBV19 and TRBJ2-1, reads DGGITQSPKYLFRKEGQNVTLSCEQNLNHDAMYWYRQDPGQGLRLIYYSQIVNDFQKGDIAEGYSVSREKKESFPLTVTSAQKNPTAFYLCASVGAVGLNEQFFGPGTRLTVL.

The rearrangement joins TRBV28 to TRBJ2-7; D might be TRBD1 or TRBD2, each matching 5 bases. The germline V and J ends were trimmed by 2 bases and 2 bases, with 13 bases remaining between them. The CDR3 length is 15 residues. Germline CDR1 is MDHEN and CDR2 is SYDVKM. CDR3 in DNA: TGTGCCAGCAGTTTAGGGGCGGGTCAACCCTACGAGCAGTACTTC. This sequence encodes CASSLGAGQPYEQYF.

The chain joins TRBV5-1 to TRBJ1-4; D is unclear. V lost 1 base and J lost 7, with 8 bases in between. Per germline, CDR1 SGHRS and CDR2 YFSETQ. The CDR3 spans 13 residues. The CDR3 loop reads CASSLSTAEKLFF. In DNA, the CDR3 is TGCGCCAGCAGCTTGAGCACAGCTGAAAAACTGTTTTTT.